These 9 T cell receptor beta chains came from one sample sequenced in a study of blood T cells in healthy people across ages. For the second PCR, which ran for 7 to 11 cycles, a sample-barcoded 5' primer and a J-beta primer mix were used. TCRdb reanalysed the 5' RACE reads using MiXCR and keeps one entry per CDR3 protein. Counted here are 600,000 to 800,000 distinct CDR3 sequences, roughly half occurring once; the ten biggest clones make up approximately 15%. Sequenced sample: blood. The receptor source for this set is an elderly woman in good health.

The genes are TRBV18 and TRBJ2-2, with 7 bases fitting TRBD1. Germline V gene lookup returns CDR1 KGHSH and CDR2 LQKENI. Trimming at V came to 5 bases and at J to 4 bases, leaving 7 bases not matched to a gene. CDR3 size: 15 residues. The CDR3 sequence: CASSANTGVTGELFF. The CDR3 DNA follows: TGTGCCAGCTCAGCGAATACAGGGGTCACCGGGGAGCTGTTTTTT.

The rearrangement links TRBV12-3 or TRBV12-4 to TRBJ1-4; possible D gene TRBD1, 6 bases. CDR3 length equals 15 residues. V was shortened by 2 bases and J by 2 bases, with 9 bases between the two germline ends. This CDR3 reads CASSLMGGTNEKLFF. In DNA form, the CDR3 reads TGTGCCAGCAGTTTAATGGGGGGCACTAATGAAAAACTGTTTTTT.

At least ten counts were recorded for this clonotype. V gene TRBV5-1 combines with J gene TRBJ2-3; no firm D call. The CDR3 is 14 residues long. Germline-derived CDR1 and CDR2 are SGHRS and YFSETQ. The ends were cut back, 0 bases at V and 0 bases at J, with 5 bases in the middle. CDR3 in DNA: TGCGCCAGCAGCTTGGAATCTAGCACAGATACGCAGTATTTT. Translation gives CASSLESSTDTQYF.

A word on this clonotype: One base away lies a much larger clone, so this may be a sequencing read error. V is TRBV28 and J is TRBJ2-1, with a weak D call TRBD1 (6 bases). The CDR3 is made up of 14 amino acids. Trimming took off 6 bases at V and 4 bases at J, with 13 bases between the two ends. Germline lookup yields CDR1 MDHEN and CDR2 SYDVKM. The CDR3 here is CASSRAGVYNEQFF. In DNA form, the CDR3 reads TGTGCCAGCAGCCGGGCAGGGGTGTACAATGAGCAGTTCTTC. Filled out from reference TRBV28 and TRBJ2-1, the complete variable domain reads DVKVTQSSRYLVKRTGEKVFLECVQDMDHENMFWYRQDPGLGLRLIYFSYDVKMKEKGDIPEGYSVSREKKERFSLILESASTNQTSMYLCASSRAGVYNEQFFGPGTRLTVL.

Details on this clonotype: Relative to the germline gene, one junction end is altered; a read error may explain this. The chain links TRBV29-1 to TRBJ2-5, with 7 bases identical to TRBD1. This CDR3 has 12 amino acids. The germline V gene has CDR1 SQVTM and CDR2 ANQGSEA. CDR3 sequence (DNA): TGCAGCTTTGACAGGGCCCAAGAGACCCAGTACTTC. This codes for CSFDRAQETQYF. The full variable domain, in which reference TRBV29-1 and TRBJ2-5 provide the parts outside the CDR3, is SAVISQKPSRDICQRGTSLTIQCQVDSQVTMMFWYRQQPGQSLTLIATANQGSEATYESGFVIDKFPISRPNLTFSTLTVSNMSPEDSSIYLCSFDRAQETQYFGPGTRLLVL.

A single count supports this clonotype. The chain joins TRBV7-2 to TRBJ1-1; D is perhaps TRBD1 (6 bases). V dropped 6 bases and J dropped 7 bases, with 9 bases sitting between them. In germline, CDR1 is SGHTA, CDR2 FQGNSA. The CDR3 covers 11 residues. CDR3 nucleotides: TGTGCCAGCAGTGAACAGGGTGAAGCTTTCTTT. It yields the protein CASSEQGEAFF.

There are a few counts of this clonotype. CDR3 nucleotides: TGCGCCAGCAGCGTGGACCAGAGCTCCTACAATGAGCAGTACTTC. This sequence encodes CASSVDQSSYNEQYF. The chain links TRBV10-1 to TRBJ2-1; no firm D call. Near its end, the DNA agrees better with TRBJ2-7, so the J call may be wrong. CDR1 is WNHNN and CDR2 is SYGVQD in the germline V gene (reference sequence). This CDR3 contains 15 residues.

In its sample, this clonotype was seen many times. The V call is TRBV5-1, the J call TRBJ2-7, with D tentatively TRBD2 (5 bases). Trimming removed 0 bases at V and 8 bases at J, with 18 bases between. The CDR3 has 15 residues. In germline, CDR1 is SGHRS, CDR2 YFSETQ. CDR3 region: CASSLAGVSLGKQYF. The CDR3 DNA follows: TGCGCCAGCAGCTTGGCCGGGGTCTCTTTGGGAAAGCAGTACTTC.

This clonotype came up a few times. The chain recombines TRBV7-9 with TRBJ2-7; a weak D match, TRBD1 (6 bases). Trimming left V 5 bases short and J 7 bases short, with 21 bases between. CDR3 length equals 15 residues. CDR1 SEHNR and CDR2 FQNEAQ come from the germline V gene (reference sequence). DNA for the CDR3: TGTGCCAGCAGCCCCGCCGACAGGATCGGCAATGAGCAGTACTTC. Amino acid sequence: CASSPADRIGNEQYF.